This TCR beta chain originates from a study of cytomegalovirus exposure and HLA in healthy donors. With V trimmed by 4 bases and J by 6 bases, 6 bases remained unmatched. Germline CDR1 KGHSH, CDR2 LQKENI. The CDR3 is 14 amino acids. Comments on this clone: Its antigen is currently unknown.

Findings of the study overall: HLA alleles were associated with 16,951 TCR beta sequences in a later analysis at 0.05 false discovery rate. Associated with cytomegalovirus, according to the listing, were around 160 TCR beta chains.

The PCR used 60 Vbeta and 13 Jbeta primers. Libraries were prepared by immunoSEQ multiplex PCR; TCRdb keeps only in-frame clonotypes and omits some of them. The sample lists about 45,000 clones, roughly nine tenths seen once, with about 8% in the top ten. This sequence joins TRBV18 and TRBJ2-1; 7 bases agree with TRBD1. The TCR comes from a woman in her thirties or forties in good health and CMV-seropositive. Sequenced input: PBMCs. The CDR3 DNA reads TGTGCCAGCTCACTCCTGGACAGGTTCAATGAGCAGTTCTTC. Translation: CASSLLDRFNEQFF.